The 18 T cell receptor beta chains given below trace back to one sample, sequenced in a study of tumor-infiltrating lymphocytes in glioblastoma multiforme. Three nested ARM-PCR rounds with V-beta and C-beta primers built TCRB libraries. TCRdb ran MiXCR on the multiplex PCR reads and lists one entry per CDR3 protein. The sample holds about 15,000 distinct CDR3 sequences, 65% to 80% seen once. What was sequenced was brain tumor tissue. These receptors all come from a male donor with glioblastoma.

The chain uses TRBV11-2 and TRBJ1-2; D is undetermined. Trimming cost V 5 bases and J 7 bases, with 14 bases left between them. The CDR3 totals 13 residues. CDR1 is SGHAT and CDR2 is FQNNGV in the germline V gene. The chain's CDR3 is CASSPTSDAGYTF. CDR3 nucleotides: TGTGCCAGCAGCCCTACGTCGGATGCTGGCTACACCTTC.

This clonotype appeared a few times. V and J are TRBV4-2 and TRBJ2-3; the match to TRBD2 covers 11 bases. Germline CDR1 is LGHNA and CDR2 is YNFKEQ. The CDR3 covers 18 residues. V trimming: 0 bases; J trimming: 0 bases; junction bases outside the gene matches: 5. The DNA for the CDR3 is TGTGCCAGCAGCCAAGACACTAGCGGGGGTCCTAGCACAGATACGCAGTATTTT. Translating gives CASSQDTSGGPSTDTQYF.

In the case of this clonotype: Mismatch with germline at one junction end may stem from a read error. The gene calls are TRBV7-3 and TRBJ1-1; D unresolved. The V gene's germline CDR1 is SGHTA and CDR2 FQGTGA. The CDR3 has 17 amino acids. CDR3 bases: TGTGCCAGCAGCCCAAAAGGCGCAATGGGGAGGAACACTGAAGCTTTGTTT. It is translated as CASSPKGAMGRNTEALF.

This sequence joins TRBV6-6 and TRBJ1-1; no reliable D call. The V end lost 9 bases, the J end lost 1 base, and 12 bases lay between the germline ends. This CDR3 contains 13 residues. Germline V lookup: CDR1 MNHNY, CDR2 SVGAGI (reference sequence). CDR3 sequence (DNA): TGTGCCAGTACTCCTGACCCGAACACTGAAGCTTTCTTT. Amino acid sequence: CASTPDPNTEAFF.

Details on this clonotype: An end of the junction differs from the germline gene, which may be a read error. The CDR3 protein is CASTLDQGYEQRF. In nucleotides, the CDR3 is TGTGCCAGCACCCTGGATCAGGGGTACGAGCAACGCTTC. The rearrangement joins TRBV11-1 to TRBJ2-7, with D possibly matching TRBD1 (6 bases). Germline CDR1 reads SGHAT; CDR2 reads FQDESV (reference sequence). The CDR3 is 13 residues long.

This clonotype was seen just once. This sequence joins TRBV6-5 and TRBJ2-1; TRBD2 agrees at 7 bases. CDR3 length equals 17 residues. The ends lost 6 bases at V and 5 bases at J; junction bases unmatched: 16. The germline V gene has CDR1 MNHEY and CDR2 SVGAGI. This CDR3 is CASSLTPTSRTNNEQFF. CDR3 in DNA: TGTGCCAGCAGCCTCACCCCGACTAGCAGAACAAACAATGAGCAGTTCTTC.

CDR3: CSVEGGTDTQYF. In DNA, the CDR3 is TGCAGCGTGGAGGGGGGCACAGATACGCAGTATTTT. The chain combines TRBV29-1 with TRBJ2-3; D is perhaps TRBD1 or TRBD2 (6 bases each). Germline loops: CDR1 SQVTM, CDR2 ANQGSEA. Trimming pared 6 bases from V and 1 base from J, leaving 8 bases between. The CDR3 runs to 12 residues.

About this clonotype: The CDR3 end shows no conserved phenylalanine or tryptophan, and so a read error is likely. The J gene is TRBJ2-3, the V gene TRBV7-2; 13 bases fit TRBD2. The CDR3 is made up of 17 amino acids. CDR1 and CDR2 from the germline V gene are SGHTA and FQGNSA. J was trimmed by 2 bases and V by 5 bases; bases with no gene match: 7. The CDR3 DNA is TGTGCCAGCAGCCCCCCGGGACTAGCGGGGAACACAGATACGCAGTATTTG. This sequence encodes CASSPPGLAGNTDTQYL.

The V gene is TRBV5-4, the J gene TRBJ1-2; 10 nucleotides agree with TRBD1. Unmatched junction bases numbered 1, after V lost 3 bases and J lost 2 bases. There are 14 residues in the CDR3. Germline CDR1 reads SGHNT; CDR2 reads YYREEE (reference sequence). CDR3 in DNA: TGTGCCAGCAGCTCGGGACAGGGGAACTATGGCTACACCTTC. Amino acid sequence: CASSSGQGNYGYTF.

The chain has TRBV20-1 and TRBJ1-3; D remains ambiguous. The CDR3 length is 13 residues. Trimming shortened V by 8 bases and J by 1 base, and 12 bases separated the two germline ends. From germline, CDR1 is DFQATT and CDR2 SNEGSKA (reference sequence). CDR3 loop: CSTKEPSGNTIYF. The DNA for the CDR3 is TGCAGTACTAAAGAGCCGTCTGGAAACACCATATATTTT.

CDR3 bases: TGTGCCTGGACTATATCTAGCGGGAGTTTCAATGAGCAGTTCTTC. It codes for CAWTISSGSFNEQFF. The chain recombines TRBV30 with TRBJ2-1; TRBD2 matches at 10 bases. Trimming cost V 4 bases and J 6 bases; bases outside gene matches: 9. In germline, CDR1 is GTSNPN, CDR2 SVGIG (reference sequence). CDR3 size: 15 residues.

Of note for this clonotype: This is likely a read error, given that the CDR3 carries no conserved phenylalanine or tryptophan at its end. The CDR3 is CSVWTSERRSRYEQYL. The CDR3 nucleotides are TGCAGCGTATGGACTAGCGAGAGAAGGAGTCGGTACGAGCAGTACCTT. The chain joins TRBV29-1 to TRBJ2-7; TRBD2 agrees at 9 bases. Germline V CDR1 and CDR2: SQVTM, ANQGSEA. With 6 bases clipped from V and 4 bases from J, the junction kept 16 bases outside the gene matches. This CDR3 contains 16 residues.

The chain joins TRBV29-1 to TRBJ2-7; TRBD1 agrees at 9 bases. This CDR3 region has 13 residues. Germline V gene lookup returns CDR1 SQVTM and CDR2 ANQGSEA. The ends lost 7 bases at V and 4 bases at J; junction bases unmatched: 8. The CDR3 sequence: CSASQGAWYEQYF. The CDR3 nucleotides are TGCAGCGCCTCACAGGGGGCCTGGTACGAGCAGTACTTC.

The count of this clonotype is one. Compared with germline, one end of the junction differs, possibly owing to a read error. The rearrangement uses TRBV20-1 and TRBJ2-1; 10 bases match TRBD2. The CDR3 is made up of 15 amino acids. Germline V CDR1 and CDR2: DFQATT, SNEGSKA (reference sequence). In DNA, the CDR3 is TGCAGTGCTTGTGTCCGACTAGCGGGTATTGATGAGCAGTTCTTT. Residues: CSACVRLAGIDEQFF.

V is TRBV11-1 and J is TRBJ2-7; D assignment may be TRBD1 or TRBD2 (6 bases each). This CDR3 has 12 amino acids. The germline CDR1 and CDR2 sequences are SGHAT and FQDESV (reference sequence). This CDR3 is CASCGRGREQYF. The CDR3 DNA follows: TGTGCTAGCTGCGGACGGGGGCGCGAGCAGTACTTC. Using reference TRBV11-1 and TRBJ2-7 for the parts outside the CDR3, the full variable domain is EAEVAQSPRYKITEKSQAVAFWCDPISGHATLYWYRQILGQGPELLVQFQDESVVDDSQLPKDRFSAERLKGVDSTLKIQPAELGDSAMYLCASCGRGREQYFGPGTRLTVT.

This rearrangement joins TRBV6-5 to TRBJ1-3; D gene ambiguous. Germline V CDR1 and CDR2: MNHEY, SVGAGI. Trimming removed 5 bases from V and 4 bases from J, with 12 bases in between. The CDR3 has 14 residues. The CDR3 reads CASSPPGSGNTIYF. The CDR3, as DNA: TGTGCCAGCAGTCCGCCGGGGTCAGGAAACACCATATATTTT.

The genes are TRBV11-2 and TRBJ2-1, with D possibly TRBD1 on 6 matching bases. The CDR3 spans 12 residues. V was pared by 0 bases and J by 10 bases, with 7 bases between. Germline lookup yields CDR1 SGHAT and CDR2 FQNNGV. The CDR3 spells CASSLDRGEQFF. CDR3 nucleotide sequence: TGTGCCAGCAGCTTAGATAGGGGGGAGCAGTTCTTC.

This clonotype was counted at least ten times. The chain couples TRBV29-1 to TRBJ2-1, with 7 bases that match TRBD2. The ends lost 4 bases at V and 7 bases at J; junction bases unmatched: 7. CDR1 is SQVTM and CDR2 is ANQGSEA in the germline V gene. This CDR3 is 13 amino acids long. The CDR3 bases are TGCAGCGTTGTACTAGCGTCGGGGAATGAGCAGTTCTTC. Translating gives CSVVLASGNEQFF.